The T cell receptor beta chain under discussion was sequenced for a study of blood T cell repertoires in COVID-19. The CDR3 contains 14 residues. The V end was cut by 2 bases, the J end by 4 bases, with 11 bases between. The germline gives CDR1 MNHEY, CDR2 SVGAGI. Seattle researchers signed up patients amid active infection and tracked them longitudinally. This clone was seen ten or more times. Original processing notes: Using reference gene primer amplification, nucleated cell counts were estimated. Produced via immunoSEQ multiplex PCR; TCRdb's table is partial and in-frame only. Clone size and the V and J calls come from that table; the DNA yielded D and trimming. The data hold roughly 180,000 clones, with about 88% observed a single time.

Sequenced input: peripheral blood. The TCR comes from a woman aged 45-65 years with COVID-19, enrolled during active disease. J is TRBJ1-2 and V is TRBV6-5; tentatively, D is TRBD1 (6 bases). CDR3 bases: TGTGCCAGCAGTTACGATGGGGGCCCCTATGGCTACACCTTC. This gives the protein CASSYDGGPYGYTF.